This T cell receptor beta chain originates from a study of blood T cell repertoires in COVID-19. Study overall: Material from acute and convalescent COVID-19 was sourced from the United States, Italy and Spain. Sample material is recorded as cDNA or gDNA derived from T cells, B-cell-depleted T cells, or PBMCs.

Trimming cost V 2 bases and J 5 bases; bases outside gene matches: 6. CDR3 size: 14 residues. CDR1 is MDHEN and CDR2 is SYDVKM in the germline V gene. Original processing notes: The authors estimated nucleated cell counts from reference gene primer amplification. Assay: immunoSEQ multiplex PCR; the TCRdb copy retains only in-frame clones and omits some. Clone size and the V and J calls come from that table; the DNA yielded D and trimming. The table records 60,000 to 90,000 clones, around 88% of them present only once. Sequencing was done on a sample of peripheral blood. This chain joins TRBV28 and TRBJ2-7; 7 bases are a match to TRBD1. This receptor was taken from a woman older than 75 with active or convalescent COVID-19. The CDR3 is CASSLIQGTHEQYF. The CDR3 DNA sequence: TGTGCCAGCAGTTTAATACAGGGGACGCACGAGCAGTACTTC. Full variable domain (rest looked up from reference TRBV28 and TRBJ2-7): DVKVTQSSRYLVKRTGEKVFLECVQDMDHENMFWYRQDPGLGLRLIYFSYDVKMKEKGDIPEGYSVSREKKERFSLILESASTNQTSMYLCASSLIQGTHEQYFGPGTRLTVT.